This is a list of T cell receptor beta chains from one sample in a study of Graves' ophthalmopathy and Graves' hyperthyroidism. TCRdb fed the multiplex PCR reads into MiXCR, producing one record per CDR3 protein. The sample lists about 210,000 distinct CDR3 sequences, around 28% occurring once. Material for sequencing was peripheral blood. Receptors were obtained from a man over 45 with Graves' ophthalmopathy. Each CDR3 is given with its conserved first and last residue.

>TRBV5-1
CASSLTPGRVTEAFF
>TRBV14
CASSRNFGTSGLYEQYF
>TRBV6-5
CASSYSTSFTNTGELFF
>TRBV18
CASSPDREKQYF
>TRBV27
CASSLSGVELFF
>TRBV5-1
CASSFGLAGGRPTRLQETQYF
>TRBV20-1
CSEARPGAGGGGTQYF
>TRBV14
CASSQDGSIYEQYF
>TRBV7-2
CASSLEGQGVRNGYTF
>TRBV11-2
CASSLVEQETQYF
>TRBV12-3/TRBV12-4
CASSSRDRGRETQYF
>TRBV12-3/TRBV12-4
CASSFPQGQGNTIYF
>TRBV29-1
CSAISDSYEQYF
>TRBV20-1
CSARGPSGSVRETQYF
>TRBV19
CASSILGLPYEQYF